This record concerns one TCR beta chain sequence. These data come from a study of patients and donors after allogeneic stem cell transplantation. J gave up 0 bases and V 6 bases, and 6 bases lay outside the gene matches. The CDR3 has 15 amino acids. TCRdb redid the calling of the RT-PCR reads with MiXCR, one entry per CDR3 protein. Of 920,000 or so distinct CDR3 sequences detected, over 15% appear once; the ten largest clones hold around 6%. This TCR was sampled from a human donor who was either an allogeneic HSCT recipient or a stem cell or donor lymphocyte infusion donor (not recorded which). It is not recorded whose cells these are; they may come from a transplant donor. The chain recombines TRBV12-3 or TRBV12-4 with TRBJ1-2, with 8 positions matching TRBD1. The specimen sequenced was blood, either unsorted or a sorted T cell fraction (not recorded which). CDR3 sequence: CASSPRGPTNYGYTF. CDR3 bases: TGTGCCAGCAGCCCCAGGGGGCCCACTAACTATGGCTACACCTTC.